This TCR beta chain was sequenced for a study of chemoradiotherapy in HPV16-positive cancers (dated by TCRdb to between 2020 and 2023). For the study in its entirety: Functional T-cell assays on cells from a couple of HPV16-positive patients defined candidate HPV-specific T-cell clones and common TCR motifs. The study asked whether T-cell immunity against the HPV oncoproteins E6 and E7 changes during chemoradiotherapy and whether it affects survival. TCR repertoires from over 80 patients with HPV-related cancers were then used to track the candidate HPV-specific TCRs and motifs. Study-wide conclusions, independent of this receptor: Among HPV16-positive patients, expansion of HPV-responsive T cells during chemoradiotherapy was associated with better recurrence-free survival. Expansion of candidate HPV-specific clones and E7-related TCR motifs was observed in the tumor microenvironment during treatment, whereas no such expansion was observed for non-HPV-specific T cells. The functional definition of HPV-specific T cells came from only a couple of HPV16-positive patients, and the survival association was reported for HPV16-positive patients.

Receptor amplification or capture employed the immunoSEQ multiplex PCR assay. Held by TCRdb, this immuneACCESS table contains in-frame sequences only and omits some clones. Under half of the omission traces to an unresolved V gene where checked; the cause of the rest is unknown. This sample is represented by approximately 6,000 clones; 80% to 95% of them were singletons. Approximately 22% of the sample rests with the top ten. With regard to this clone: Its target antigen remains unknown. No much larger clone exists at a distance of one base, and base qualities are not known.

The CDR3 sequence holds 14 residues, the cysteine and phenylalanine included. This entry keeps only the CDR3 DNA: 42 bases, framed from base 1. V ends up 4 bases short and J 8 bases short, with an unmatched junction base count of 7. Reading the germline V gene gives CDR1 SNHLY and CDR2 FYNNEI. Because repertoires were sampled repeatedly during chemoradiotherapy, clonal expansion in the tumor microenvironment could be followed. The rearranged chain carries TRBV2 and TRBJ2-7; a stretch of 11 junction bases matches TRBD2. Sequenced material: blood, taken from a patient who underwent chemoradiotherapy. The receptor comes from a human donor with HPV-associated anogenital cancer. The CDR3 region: CASSVVAGGGKQYF. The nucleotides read TGTGCCAGCAGTGTAGTAGCGGGAGGGGGCAAGCAGTACTTC.